This T cell receptor (beta chain) was recovered during a study of sequential checkpoint blockade in melanoma. Study background: Both treatment sequences were followed by maintenance nivolumab.

Treatment of the sample: randomized to nivolumab then ipilimumab (arm A) or the reverse (arm B). DNA-damaging chemotherapy had not been given to any patient beforehand. PBMC sorting kept live CD3+CD8+ cells without CD19 or CD56. TCRdb's copy holds only in-frame clones and misses some; the assay was immunoSEQ multiplex PCR. The data hold tens of thousands of clones, with about four fifths observed a single time. This clone was detected a few times. The V gene's germline CDR1 is SEHNR and CDR2 FQNEAQ (reference sequence). The length of the CDR3 is 13 residues. The germline V and J ends were trimmed by 10 bases and 0 bases, with 13 bases remaining between them.

The J gene is TRBJ2-7, the V gene TRBV7-9, with TRBD1 as a possible D gene (5 bases). Sequencing was performed on CD8+ T cells sorted from blood (inferred from file names), taken from a patient given nivolumab and ipilimumab in sequence. The TCR comes from a human donor with melanoma. This CDR3 reads CATSPRDSYEQYF. The CDR3 coding sequence is TGTGCCACCTCGCCCAGGGACTCCTACGAGCAGTACTTC.